These T cell receptor beta chains were read from a single sample in a study of Graves' ophthalmopathy and Graves' hyperthyroidism. TCRdb fed the multiplex PCR reads into MiXCR, producing one record per CDR3 protein. The sample records about 410,000 distinct CDR3 sequences, about a sixth being singletons. Source material: peripheral blood. These receptors were collected from a woman aged 18-29 years with Graves' ophthalmopathy. Each CDR3 is given with its conserved first and last residue. Each record gives: J gene, clone size, V gene, D gene, CDR3 protein, CDR3 DNA. D genes are given only for firm matches. Clone size is stated in some rows and not others, as once, few, many or a class when expanded.

J: TRBJ2-7
size: NA
V: TRBV9
D: TRBD1
CDR3: CASSVGQGPSYEQYF
DNA: TGTGCCAGCAGCGTGGGACAGGGGCCTTCCTACGAGCAGTACTTC

J: TRBJ1-1
size: many
V: TRBV29-1
D: NA
CDR3: CSVTEMWNTEAFF
DNA: TGCAGCGTGACAGAGATGTGGAACACTGAAGCTTTCTTT

J: TRBJ1-6
size: many
V: TRBV3-1
D: NA
CDR3: CASSPNYNSPLHF
DNA: TGTGCCAGCAGCCCGAACTATAATTCACCCCTCCACTTT

J: TRBJ1-1
size: many
V: TRBV11-2
D: NA
CDR3: CASSPGWGTEAFF
DNA: TGTGCCAGCAGCCCCGGGTGGGGAACTGAAGCTTTCTTT

J: TRBJ2-7
size: NA
V: TRBV7-2
D: NA
CDR3: CASSLFGAEQYF
DNA: TGTGCCAGCAGCTTGTTTGGCGCCGAGCAGTACTTC

J: TRBJ2-2
size: NA
V: TRBV5-1
D: TRBD1
CDR3: CASSLQGQGNTGELFF
DNA: TGCGCCAGCAGCCTCCAGGGACAGGGGAACACCGGGGAGCTGTTTTTT

J: TRBJ2-2
size: many
V: TRBV6-2/TRBV6-3
D: NA
CDR3: CASSYSASGKGVTGELFF
DNA: TGTGCCAGCAGTTACTCGGCCTCGGGGAAGGGCGTCACCGGGGAGCTGTTTTTT

J: TRBJ1-1
size: many
V: TRBV11-2
D: NA
CDR3: CASSLLVGLRTEAFF
DNA: TGTGCCAGCAGCTTATTGGTAGGACTGAGGACTGAAGCTTTCTTT

J: TRBJ2-7
size: many
V: TRBV7-2
D: TRBD2
CDR3: CASSLWAGGGSEQYF
DNA: TGTGCCAGCAGCTTATGGGCGGGGGGGGGATCCGAGCAGTACTTC

J: TRBJ1-1
size: NA
V: TRBV24-1
D: NA
CDR3: CATRRTLATEAFF
DNA: TGTGCCACCCGTAGGACGCTAGCGACTGAAGCTTTCTTT

J: TRBJ1-1
size: many
V: TRBV9
D: TRBD1
CDR3: CASSRGTGVNTEAFF
DNA: TGTGCCAGCAGCAGAGGGACAGGGGTGAACACTGAAGCTTTCTTT

J: TRBJ2-7
size: few
V: TRBV12-5
D: NA
CDR3: CASGYRLDEQYF
DNA: TGTGCTAGTGGTTACCGATTGGACGAGCAGTACTTC

J: TRBJ1-6
size: many
V: TRBV28
D: NA
CDR3: CASSLTGVNSPLHF
DNA: TGTGCCAGCAGTTTGACAGGAGTAAATTCACCCCTCCACTTT